The text below deals with one TCR beta chain. Profiled with immunoSEQ multiplex PCR; TCRdb holds only in-frame clones, not every one. The sample has about 12,000 clones; about 94% are singletons. This sample stems from a study of technical replicates of blood from a handful of donors. V dropped 5 bases and J dropped 3 bases, with 16 bases sitting between them. There are 15 residues in the CDR3. Germline values: CDR1 SNHLY, CDR2 FYNNEI. The gene calls are TRBV2 and TRBJ1-1; D unresolved. Material: PBMCs. The receptor was isolated from a human donor in good health. Written as DNA, the CDR3 is TGTGCCAGCAGTCCCCGGGAGGATTCTGACACTGAAGCTTTCTTT. Protein sequence: CASSPREDSDTEAFF.